This T cell receptor (beta chain) was recovered during a study of Graves' ophthalmopathy and Graves' hyperthyroidism. General study points: The model reached approximately 70% sensitivity and about 73% specificity for predicting ophthalmopathy progression.

CDR3 length: 16 residues. Germline-derived CDR1 and CDR2 are SGHRS and YFSETQ. Between the trimmed V and J ends, which lost 1 base and 5 bases, there was a span of 19 bases. Ophthalmopathy in the donors was of moderate-to-severe activity, with CAS ≥3, NOSPECS ≥4 and duration under 3 months. Pregnant or lactating patients and those with other autoimmune diseases or uncontrolled infections were excluded. This clonotype was detected many times. The antigen remains undetermined. RNA transcripts yielded amplified TCR beta CDR3 regions. Amplification began with first-round RT-PCR using HTBI primers, then second-round multiplex PCR was performed. TCRdb reprocessed the multiplex PCR reads with MiXCR, giving one entry per CDR3 protein. Of under 350,000 distinct CDR3 sequences listed, roughly 17% are singletons.

Sequencing was done on a sample of peripheral blood. The J gene is TRBJ2-7, the V gene TRBV5-1; the D gene is possibly TRBD1 (5 bases). The sequence came from an adult man with Graves' ophthalmopathy. The CDR3 nucleotides are TGCGCCAGCAGCTTGTGGTCTGCAGGGATGACCGACGAGCAGTACTTC. Amino acid sequence: CASSLWSAGMTDEQYF.